The text below deals with one T cell receptor beta chain. Together with a sample-barcoded 5' primer, a J-beta primer mix was included in a second PCR lasting about 7 to 12 cycles. In TCRdb, the 5' RACE reads were re-called with MiXCR into one record per CDR3 protein. The sample yields 1.5 million to 2 million distinct CDR3 sequences, under 30% seen once. The data stem from a study of blood T cells in healthy people across ages. Germline CDR1 is SGHTA and CDR2 is FQGNSA. CDR3 size: 17 residues. Sequenced input: blood. The V gene is TRBV7-2, the J gene TRBJ2-1, with 7 bases aligning to TRBD2. The J call may be mistaken, given a closer DNA end match to TRBJ2-7. This TCR was recovered from a woman aged 25-40 years in good health. This CDR3 reads CASSSHEAGSSYNEQYF. In DNA, the CDR3 is TGTGCCAGCAGCTCCCACGAAGCGGGGAGCTCCTACAATGAGCAGTACTTC.